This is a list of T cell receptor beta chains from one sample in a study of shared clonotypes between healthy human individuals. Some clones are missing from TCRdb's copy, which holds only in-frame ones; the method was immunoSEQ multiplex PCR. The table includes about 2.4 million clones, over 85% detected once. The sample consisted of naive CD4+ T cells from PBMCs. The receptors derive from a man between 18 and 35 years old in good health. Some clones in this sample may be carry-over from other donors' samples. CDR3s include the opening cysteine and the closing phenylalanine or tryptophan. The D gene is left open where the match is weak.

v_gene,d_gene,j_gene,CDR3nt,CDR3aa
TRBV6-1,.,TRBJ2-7,TGTGCCAGCATGGGCGGACTTTACGAGCAGTACTTC,CASMGGLYEQYF
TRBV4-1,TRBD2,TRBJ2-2,TGCGCCAGCAGCCACCTCGGGACTAGCGGGACCGCGAACACCGGGGAGCTGTTTTTT,CASSHLGTSGTANTGELFF
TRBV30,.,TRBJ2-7,TGTGCCTGGAAAAGGACTTCAGCAAACTCCTACGAGCAGTACTTC,CAWKRTSANSYEQYF
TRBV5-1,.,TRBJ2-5,TGCGCCAGCAGCTCACTGGGTAGGGAGACCCAGTACTTC,CASSSLGRETQYF
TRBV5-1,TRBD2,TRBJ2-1,TGCGCCAGCAGCGCGCGACTAGCGGAAAATGGACATGAGCAGTTCTTC,CASSARLAENGHEQFF
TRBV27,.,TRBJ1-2,TGTGCCAGCAGTTTAACTACGGACTATGGCTACACCTTC,CASSLTTDYGYTF
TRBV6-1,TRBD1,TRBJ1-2,TGTGCCAGCAGTCCCGGACAGGGGGCGGACTATGGCTACACCTTC,CASSPGQGADYGYTF
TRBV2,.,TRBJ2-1,TGTGCCAGCAGCCTGTACAATGAGCAGTTCTTC,CASSLYNEQFF
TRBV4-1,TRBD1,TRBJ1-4,TGCGCCAGCAGCCAGTTCCGGGACAGGGGGCAAAAACTGTTTTTT,CASSQFRDRGQKLFF
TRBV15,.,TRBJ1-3,TGTGCCACCAGCAGAACCGGCTCTGGAAACACCATATATTTT,CATSRTGSGNTIYF
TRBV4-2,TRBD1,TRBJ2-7,TGTGCCAGCAGCCAAGACAGGGGGTTCAACGAGCAGTACTTC,CASSQDRGFNEQYF
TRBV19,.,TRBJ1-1,TGTGCCAGTGGGGCACGGGTGAACACTGAAGCTTTCTTT,CASGARVNTEAFF
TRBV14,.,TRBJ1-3,TGTGCCAGCAGCCAAGATCCCCGTAGAACCATATATTTT,CASSQDPRRTIYF
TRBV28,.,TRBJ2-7,TGTGCCAGCAGAGAACGGGACGGTTCTCAGAGCTCCTACGAGCAGTACTTC,CASRERDGSQSSYEQYF
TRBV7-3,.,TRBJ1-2,TGTGCCAGCAGCTTAGACAGATTCGATGGCTACACCTTC,CASSLDRFDGYTF
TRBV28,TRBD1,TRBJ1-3,TGTGCCAGCAGAGACCTAACAGGGGGCGTCTCTGGAAACACCATATATTTT,CASRDLTGGVSGNTIYF
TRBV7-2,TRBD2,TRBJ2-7,TGTGCCAGCAGCTCTGCCCCGGGAGGGGGTAGCCACGAGCAGTACTTC,CASSSAPGGGSHEQYF
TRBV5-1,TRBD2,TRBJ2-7,TGCGCCAGCAGCTTGGCTAGCGGCACCTACGAGCAGTACTTC,CASSLASGTYEQYF
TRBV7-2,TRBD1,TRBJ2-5,TGTGCCAGCAGCGCTGACAGGGCCCAAGAGACCCAGTACTTC,CASSADRAQETQYF
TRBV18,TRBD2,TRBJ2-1,TGTGCCAGCTCCGGATTTAGCGGGAGCGATGAGCAGTTCTTC,CASSGFSGSDEQFF
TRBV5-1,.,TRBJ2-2,TGCGCCAGCAGACGACAGGTGATAACCGGGGAGCTGTTTTTT,CASRRQVITGELFF
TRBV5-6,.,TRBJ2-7,TGTGCCAGCAGCTTGGTATCTTTGGGATACGAGCAGTACTTC,CASSLVSLGYEQYF